Following are 25 T cell receptor beta chains from one sample sequenced in a study of T cells in Graves' hyperthyroidism and ophthalmopathy. Amplified TCR beta CDR3 regions came from RNA transcripts. The HTBI primer set was used in a first-round RT-PCR of the TCR CDR3. TCRdb fed the multiplex PCR reads into MiXCR, producing one record per CDR3 protein. The profile covers around 720,000 distinct CDR3 sequences, with around 40% appearing a single time and around 30% taken by the ten largest. Sequencing was carried out using blood. All receptors come from a woman between 40 and 55 years old with Graves' hyperthyroidism.

At least ten counts were recorded for this clonotype. The V call is TRBV29-1, the J call TRBJ2-7; TRBD1 might be the D (5 bases). CDR3 size: 13 residues. V lost 7 bases and J lost 1, with 14 bases in between. CDR1 SQVTM and CDR2 ANQGSEA come from the germline V gene. The CDR3 spells CSARATVSYEQYF. CDR3 bases: TGCAGCGCCCGGGCGACAGTATCCTACGAGCAGTACTTC.

This clonotype was recorded many times. CDR3 DNA sequence: TGCAGCGTTGAAGATATAGTAACCGAAGCTTTCTTT. Translated: CSVEDIVTEAFF. This chain joins TRBV29-1 and TRBJ1-1, with D hard to call. The CDR3 runs to 12 residues. Germline CDR1 reads SQVTM; CDR2 reads ANQGSEA. Trimming shortened V by 0 bases and J by 8 bases, and 10 bases separated the two germline ends.

This clonotype occurred many times. This chain uses TRBV7-9 with TRBJ1-2; no firm D call. This CDR3 is 15 amino acids long. Trimming shortened V by 0 bases and J by 0 bases, and 8 bases separated the two germline ends. Germline V lookup: CDR1 SEHNR, CDR2 FQNEAQ (reference sequence). The CDR3 DNA is TGTGCCAGCAGCTTAGCAGCCCAGGCTAACTATGGCTACACCTTC. Translating gives CASSLAAQANYGYTF.

This clonotype has a count of ten or more. As DNA, the CDR3 is TGTGCCAGCAGCTTCGACCTCCGGGGGGTCGGGGCTTTCTTT. Protein: CASSFDLRGVGAFF. The V call is TRBV7-9, the J call TRBJ1-1, with D possibly matching TRBD1 (5 bases). The V gene lost 3 bases and the J gene lost 11 bases, with 19 bases spanning the gap. CDR3 length: 14 amino acids. The V gene's germline CDR1 is SEHNR and CDR2 FQNEAQ (reference sequence).

This clonotype showed up many times. V usage is TRBV6-5 and J usage is TRBJ2-5, with D possibly TRBD1 on 5 matching bases. V gave up 6 bases and J gave up 5 bases, with 10 bases separating them. Germline V CDR1 and CDR2: MNHEY, SVGAGI. CDR3 size: 12 residues. The DNA of the CDR3 is TGTGCCAGCAGCTTGCAGGGCGAGACCCAGTACTTC. Protein sequence: CASSLQGETQYF.

This clonotype has just a few counts. The chain couples TRBV9 to TRBJ1-1; TRBD1 aligns across 8 bases. CDR3 length equals 16 residues. CDR1 is SGDLS and CDR2 is YYNGEE in the germline V gene. With V trimmed by 3 bases and J by 8 bases, 15 bases remained unmatched. This CDR3 is CASSDTGQGWKPEAFF. CDR3 coding DNA: TGTGCCAGCAGCGACACCGGACAGGGCTGGAAACCCGAAGCTTTCTTT.

This clonotype was counted only a few times. V gene TRBV5-6 combines with J gene TRBJ1-2, with D uncertain. The V gene lost 5 bases and the J gene lost 6 bases, with 11 bases spanning the gap. Germline V gene sequence: CDR1 SGHDT, CDR2 YYEEEE. The CDR3 is made up of 12 amino acids. This CDR3 reads CASSFWTHGYTF. The CDR3, as DNA: TGTGCCAGCAGTTTCTGGACGCATGGCTACACCTTC.

This clonotype has a count of ten or more. The gene calls are TRBV29-1 and TRBJ2-5; tentative D call: TRBD2 (6 bases). V gave up 4 bases and J gave up 5 bases, with 14 bases separating them. CDR1 is SQVTM and CDR2 is ANQGSEA in the germline V gene. This CDR3 region has 13 residues. The CDR3 reads CSVADYGEETQYF. Written as DNA, the CDR3 is TGCAGCGTTGCGGACTACGGGGAGGAGACCCAGTACTTC.

With regard to this clonotype: This may arise from a read error, as a much more abundant clone is one base away. V gene TRBV6-1 combines with J gene TRBJ1-5; D remains unclear. The V end was cut by 8 bases, the J end by 4 bases, with 9 bases between. The length of the CDR3 is 12 residues. CDR1 is MNHNS, CDR2 SASEGT, per germline. The CDR3 here is CASAAENQPQHF. CDR3 bases: TGTGCCAGCGCCGCGGAGAATCAGCCCCAGCATTTT.

This clonotype was observed at least ten times. The chain joins TRBV29-1 to TRBJ1-2; D is perhaps TRBD1 (6 bases). Trimming stripped 6 bases from V and 4 bases from J, with 24 bases between. Looked up from germline, CDR1 is SQVTM and CDR2 is ANQGSEA. The CDR3 has 16 amino acids. The DNA of the CDR3 is TGCAGCGTAGAGAATCGACAGGACATGGAACCCTATGGCTACACCTTC. Translated, it gives CSVENRQDMEPYGYTF.

This clonotype was counted at least ten times. This CDR3 is CASSIGQAYEQYF. For the CDR3, the DNA is TGTGCCAGTAGTATAGGGCAGGCCTACGAGCAGTACTTC. The chain recombines TRBV19 with TRBJ2-7; D gene unclear. Germline CDR1 LNHDA, CDR2 SQIVND (reference sequence). CDR3 length: 13 residues. Trimming took off 1 base at V and 2 bases at J, with 6 bases between the two ends. Full variable domain (missing parts from reference TRBV19 and TRBJ2-7): DGGITQSPKYLFRKEGQNVTLSCEQNLNHDAMYWYRQDPGQGLRLIYYSQIVNDFQKGDIAEGYSVSREKKESFPLTVTSAQKNPTAFYLCASSIGQAYEQYFGPGTRLTVT.

The genes are TRBV6-5 and TRBJ2-6; 12 positions agree with TRBD1. With V trimmed by 4 bases and J by 2 bases, 9 bases remained unmatched. This CDR3 is built from 19 residues. Germline values: CDR1 MNHEY, CDR2 SVGAGI. The CDR3 region has the DNA TGTGCCAGCAGTTTCACCCCGGGACAGGGGGCAACTGGGGCCAACGTCCTGACTTTC. Amino acids: CASSFTPGQGATGANVLTF.

The rearrangement links TRBV29-1 to TRBJ1-2; 7 bases are shared with TRBD1. Germline lookup yields CDR1 SQVTM and CDR2 ANQGSEA. The CDR3 consists of 11 residues. Trimming removed 7 bases from V and 4 bases from J; junction bases left unmatched: 3. The chain's CDR3 is CSDRDSYGYTF. CDR3 DNA: TGCAGCGACCGGGACAGCTATGGCTACACCTTC.

This clonotype was detected ten times or more. This chain uses TRBV10-3 with TRBJ1-1; D is ambiguous. Per the germline V gene, CDR1 is ENHRY and CDR2 is SYGVKD. Trimming removed 8 bases at V and 0 bases at J, with 13 bases between. This CDR3 spans 14 amino acids. The CDR3 loop reads CAIRRSKMNTEAFF. Written as DNA, the CDR3 is TGTGCCATCCGTAGGTCAAAGATGAACACTGAAGCTTTCTTT.

The CDR3 bases are TGTGCCAGCAGCTTAGGGTATGGGACAGGGACTAATGAAAAACTGTTTTTT. Translation gives CASSLGYGTGTNEKLFF. The chain joins TRBV7-2 to TRBJ1-4, with 9 nucleotides matching TRBD1. This CDR3 comprises 17 residues. The V segment lost 1 base and the J segment 2 bases; nucleotides outside the gene matches: 5. The germline CDR1 and CDR2 sequences are SGHTA and FQGNSA.

Notes on this clonotype: A clone one base away is much larger, so this may be a read error. The CDR3 DNA reads as TGTGCCAGTAAAGCGGGACACGAGAACACTGAAGCTTTCTTT. Translated, it gives CASKAGHENTEAFF. The chain has TRBV19 and TRBJ1-1, with D tentatively TRBD1 (6 bases). This CDR3 is 14 amino acids long. The germline V gene has CDR1 LNHDA and CDR2 SQIVND (reference sequence). V was shortened by 7 bases and J by 1 base, with 13 bases between the two germline ends.

The chain carries TRBV20-1 and TRBJ1-3, with D maybe TRBD1 (5 bases). From germline, CDR1 is DFQATT and CDR2 SNEGSKA (reference sequence). The CDR3 is 13 amino acids. Trimming took 6 bases from V and 2 from J, leaving 11 bases between them. CDR3 sequence reads: CSAVVGPGNTIYF. The CDR3 nucleotides read TGCAGTGCCGTCGTGGGACCTGGAAACACCATATATTTT.

This clonotype has ten or more counts. The gene calls are TRBV25-1 and TRBJ2-7; D ambiguous. CDR3 length: 14 amino acids. CDR1 is MGHDK and CDR2 is SYGVNS in the germline V gene. V was clipped by 3 bases and J by 4 bases, with 13 bases between them. The DNA of the CDR3 is TGTGCCAGCAGTGATAAAAGGGAATCGTACGAGCAGTACTTC. The encoded protein is CASSDKRESYEQYF.

This clonotype turned up a few times. The chain combines TRBV20-1 with TRBJ1-1, with 7 positions matching TRBD1. V lost 5 bases, J lost 2 bases, and 8 bases stayed unmatched. In germline, CDR1 is DFQATT, CDR2 SNEGSKA (reference sequence). This CDR3 comprises 14 residues. As DNA, the CDR3 is TGCAGTGCTTACCCGGGACAGCTAAACACTGAAGCTTTCTTT. Translating it yields CSAYPGQLNTEAFF.

This clonotype has ten or more counts. The chain recombines TRBV12-3 or TRBV12-4 with TRBJ1-6; 8 nucleotides agree with TRBD1. V gave up 5 bases and J gave up 4 bases; unmatched junction bases: 7. CDR3 length: 16 residues. CDR3 amino acids: CASSPSWTGYNSPLHF. Written as DNA, the CDR3 is TGTGCCAGCAGTCCCTCATGGACAGGGTATAATTCACCCCTCCACTTT.

Notes on this clonotype: Relative to the germline gene, one junction end is altered; a read error may explain this. The rearrangement links TRBV10-1 to TRBJ1-3, with D perhaps matching TRBD1 (6 bases). CDR1 WNHNN and CDR2 SYGVQD come from the germline V gene (reference sequence). CDR3 length: 18 amino acids. CDR3 region: CASTRGGSAVFSGNTIYF. For the CDR3, the DNA is TGTGCCAGCACCAGAGGGGGTTCTGCAGTCTTCTCTGGAAACACCATATATTTT.

This clonotype was detected many times. The chain has TRBV5-1 and TRBJ1-2; the D gene is possibly TRBD1 (5 bases). V dropped 3 bases and J dropped 3 bases, with 12 bases sitting between them. Per the germline V gene, CDR1 is SGHRS and CDR2 is YFSETQ. The CDR3 sequence is 14 residues long. The DNA for the CDR3 is TGCGCCAGCAGCTCCCCTGGGACGGACTATGGCTACACCTTC. This gives the protein CASSSPGTDYGYTF.

This clonotype was seen at least ten times. The J gene is TRBJ2-7, the V gene TRBV7-9, with D tentatively TRBD1 or TRBD2 (5 bases each). Per germline, CDR1 SEHNR and CDR2 FQNEAQ (reference sequence). This CDR3 region has 13 residues. V was pared by 1 base and J by 3 bases, with 7 bases between. The chain's CDR3 is CASSLGGGYEQYF. DNA of the CDR3: TGTGCCAGCAGCTTAGGTGGGGGCTACGAGCAGTACTTC.

This clonotype turned up a few times. The rearrangement joins TRBV5-8 to TRBJ1-5; TRBD1 matches at 8 bases. Germline CDR1 is SGHTS and CDR2 is YDEGEE. V trimming: 4 bases; J trimming: 6 bases; junction bases outside the gene matches: 9. This CDR3 region has 15 residues. The CDR3 DNA follows: TGTGCCAGCAGCGGAACAGGGGGTGGAGGTCAGCCCCAGCATTTT. Its protein product is CASSGTGGGGQPQHF.

As to this clonotype: Given a much more abundant clone one base away, this may be a read error. The V gene is TRBV6-5, the J gene TRBJ1-1, with D possibly matching TRBD1 (5 bases). The V gene's germline CDR1 is MNHEY and CDR2 SVGAGI. The V and J ends lost 6 bases and 0 bases respectively, with 14 bases between them. The CDR3 has 15 amino acids. CDR3 protein: CASSLTAFLNTEAFF. The CDR3 DNA sequence: TGTGCCAGCAGCTTGACAGCCTTCTTGAACACTGAAGCTTTCTTT.